The 13 T cell receptor beta chains reported below all come from one sample, sequenced in a study of blood T cell repertoires in COVID-19. The assay was immunoSEQ multiplex PCR, and TCRdb's table has in-frame clones only and misses some. In the table there are 110,000 to 150,000 clones, around 90% of which are singletons. The source material was peripheral blood. All receptors derive from a woman aged 45-60 years with acute or convalescent COVID-19.

V usage is TRBV7-9 and J usage is TRBJ1-2, with a weak D call TRBD1 (6 bases). V lost 3 bases to trimming and J lost 3 bases, with 14 bases between them. CDR1 and CDR2 from the germline V gene are SEHNR and FQNEAQ (reference sequence). The CDR3 has 15 amino acids. The CDR3 protein is CASSFGEQGHYGYTF. DNA for the CDR3: TGTGCCAGCAGCTTTGGGGAACAGGGACACTATGGCTACACCTTC.

The chain links TRBV3-1 (or the pseudogene TRBV3-2) to TRBJ1-4; D remains ambiguous. Germline V CDR1 and CDR2: LGHDT, YNNKEL (reference sequence). There are 15 residues in the CDR3. The ends were cut back, 3 bases at V and 4 bases at J, with 12 bases in the middle. The CDR3 loop reads CASSHGGPRNEKLFF. Here the CDR3 DNA reads TGTGCCAGCAGCCACGGCGGGCCACGTAATGAAAAACTGTTTTTT.

This chain joins TRBV11-2 and TRBJ2-3; no clear D gene. Germline V gene lookup returns CDR1 SGHAT and CDR2 FQNNGV. The CDR3 has 12 residues. Trimming removed 5 bases from V and 8 bases from J, with 11 bases in between. This chain's CDR3 is CASSTTEATQYF. CDR3 coding DNA: TGTGCCAGCAGCACTACCGAAGCTACGCAGTATTTT.

The V and J genes are TRBV10-3 and TRBJ1-3, with 8 nucleotides matching TRBD1. The trim removed 4 bases at V and 1 base at J, leaving 6 bases unmatched. CDR1 is ENHRY and CDR2 is SYGVKD in the germline V gene. There are 16 residues in the CDR3. Written as DNA, the CDR3 is TGTGCCATCAGTGGGGCAGGGGGCCGGTCTGGAAACACCATATATTTT. Translation: CAISGAGGRSGNTIYF.

The chain employs TRBV14 and TRBJ1-5; D perhaps matches TRBD1 (6 bases). The CDR3 is 16 amino acids. Germline-derived CDR1 and CDR2 are SGHDN and FVKESK. The V end was cut by 4 bases, the J end by 0 bases, with 13 bases between. Here the CDR3 reads CASSPRDTYSNQPQHF. The CDR3 region has the DNA TGTGCCAGCAGCCCCCGGGACACTTATAGCAATCAGCCCCAGCATTTT.

In its sample, this clone was seen a few times. V gene TRBV1 combines with J gene TRBJ1-6; TRBD1 was called by the table and not checked on the DNA. TRBV1 is a pseudogene segment. The CDR3 length is 16 residues. CDR3 loop: CTSSPNTTGGGPPLHF. CDR3 DNA: TGCACCAGCAGCCCCAACACAACAGGGGGCGGGCCACCCCTCCACTTT.

This rearrangement joins TRBV11-1 to TRBJ1-1; weak D call: TRBD1 (6 bases). CDR1 is SGHAT and CDR2 is FQDESV in the germline V gene (reference sequence). The CDR3 contains 16 residues. V was cut by 5 bases and J by 0 bases, with 16 bases left in between. In DNA, the CDR3 is TGTGCCAGCAGCAAGCGACAGGACCTTATGAACACTGAAGCTTTCTTT. Protein sequence: CASSKRQDLMNTEAFF.

This chain uses TRBV6-5 with TRBJ1-5; D not certain. V was shortened by 5 bases and J by 6 bases, with 11 bases between the two germline ends. The CDR3 contains 13 residues. Germline V gene lookup returns CDR1 MNHEY and CDR2 SVGAGI. The CDR3 reads CASSRRGSQPQHF. For the CDR3, the DNA is TGTGCCAGCAGTAGAAGAGGGAGTCAGCCCCAGCATTTT.

The rearrangement joins TRBV3-1 (or the pseudogene TRBV3-2) to TRBJ2-5; 14 bases align to TRBD2. CDR1 and CDR2 from the germline V gene are LGHDT and YNNKEL (reference sequence). This CDR3 is built from 15 residues. Germline trimming cut 4 bases from V and 4 bases from J; bases unmatched to any gene: 2. CDR3 loop: CASSRGLAGGETQYF. The CDR3 region has the DNA TGTGCCAGCAGCCGAGGACTAGCGGGAGGAGAGACCCAGTACTTC.

This clone was counted only a few times. V usage is TRBV27 and J usage is TRBJ1-1; no clear D. The CDR3 is 14 amino acids. From germline, CDR1 is MNHEY and CDR2 SMNVEV (reference sequence). V was clipped by 2 bases and J by 2 bases, with 9 bases between them. The CDR3 protein is CASSLVGVNTEAFF. The CDR3 DNA reads as TGTGCCAGCAGTTTAGTCGGAGTCAACACTGAAGCTTTCTTT.

V usage is TRBV5-1 and J usage is TRBJ2-5; 10 nucleotides match TRBD2. The CDR3 spans 16 residues. V lost 2 bases to trimming and J lost 5 bases; unmatched junction nucleotides: 9. Germline-derived CDR1 and CDR2 are SGHRS and YFSETQ. CDR3 residues: CASSFPLAGEEETQYF. In DNA form, the CDR3 reads TGCGCCAGCAGCTTTCCTCTAGCGGGAGAGGAGGAGACCCAGTACTTC.

This sequence joins TRBV7-9 and TRBJ2-7, with 9 bases identical to TRBD1. Losses at the gene ends were 3 bases for V and 5 bases for J; bases not matched to a gene: 5. CDR3 length equals 14 residues. Germline V gives CDR1 SEHNR, CDR2 FQNEAQ (reference sequence). CDR3 protein: CASSLGTGTNEQYF. CDR3 bases: TGTGCCAGCAGCTTGGGGACAGGGACCAACGAGCAGTACTTC.

The V gene is TRBV6-5, the J gene TRBJ2-1; D is undetermined. Germline lookup yields CDR1 MNHEY and CDR2 SVGAGI. V was cut by 4 bases and J by 5 bases, with 12 bases left in between. The CDR3 has 14 amino acids. The chain's CDR3 is CASSSQVIDNEQFF. Written as DNA, the CDR3 is TGTGCCAGCAGTTCTCAGGTCATTGACAATGAGCAGTTCTTC.